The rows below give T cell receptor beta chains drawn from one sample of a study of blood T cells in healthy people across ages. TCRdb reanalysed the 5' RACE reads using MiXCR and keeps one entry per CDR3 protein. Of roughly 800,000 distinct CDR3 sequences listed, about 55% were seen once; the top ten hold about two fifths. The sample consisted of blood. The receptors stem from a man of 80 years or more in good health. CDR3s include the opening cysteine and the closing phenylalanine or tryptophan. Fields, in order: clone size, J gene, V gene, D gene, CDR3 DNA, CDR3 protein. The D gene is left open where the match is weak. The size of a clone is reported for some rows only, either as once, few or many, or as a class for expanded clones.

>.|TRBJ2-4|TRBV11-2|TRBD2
TGTGCCAGCAGCGCCGCCACCACCCTGGGGACTAGCATGAGGTGGACCAAAAACATTCAGTACTTC
CASSAATTLGTSMRWTKNIQYF
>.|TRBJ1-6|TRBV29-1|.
TGCAGCGTTGCGGGGAAGGGGGGTTCACCCCTCCACTTT
CSVAGKGGSPLHF
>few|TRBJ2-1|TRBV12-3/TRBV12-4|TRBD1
TGTGCCAGCAGGTCCGGGACAGATAATTACAATGAGCAGTTCTTC
CASRSGTDNYNEQFF
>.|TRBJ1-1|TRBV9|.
TGTGCCAGCAGCATTATCCGGGACCGGGATGAAGCTTTCTTT
CASSIIRDRDEAFF
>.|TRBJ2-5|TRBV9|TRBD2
TGTGCCAGCAGCGTAGATCCTAGCGGGGCCTCTCAAGAGACCCAGTACTTC
CASSVDPSGASQETQYF
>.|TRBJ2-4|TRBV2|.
TGTGCCAGCAGTGCCCAGAACCTAGCCAAAAACATTCAGTACTTC
CASSAQNLAKNIQYF
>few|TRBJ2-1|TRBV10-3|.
TGTGCCATCAGCAAACTAGCCCGAGACAATGAGCAGTTCTTC
CAISKLARDNEQFF
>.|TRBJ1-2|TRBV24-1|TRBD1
TGTGCCACACGGGACAGCGACCCTGGGAACTATGGCTACACCTTC
CATRDSDPGNYGYTF
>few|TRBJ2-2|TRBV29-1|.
TGCAGCGTTAGTAGTCAGGGGAACACCGGGGAGCTGTTTTTT
CSVSSQGNTGELFF
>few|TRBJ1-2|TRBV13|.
TGTGCCAGCAGCTTAGGAGGGTCCCCAGCTAACTATGGCTACACCTTC
CASSLGGSPANYGYTF
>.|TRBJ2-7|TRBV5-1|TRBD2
TGCGCCAGCAGATTCGGCGGGGAGGGCTACGAGCAGTACTTC
CASRFGGEGYEQYF
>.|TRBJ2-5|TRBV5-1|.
TGCGCCAGCAGCTCCGCGATAGCTCAAGAGACCCAGTACTTC
CASSSAIAQETQYF
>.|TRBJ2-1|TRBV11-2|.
TGTGCCAGCAGCTTATTGCGAGGGGATGAGCAGTTCTTC
CASSLLRGDEQFF
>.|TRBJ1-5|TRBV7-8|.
TGTGCCAGCAGCTTCGGCAGGGACCTCAATCAGCCCCAGCATTTT
CASSFGRDLNQPQHF
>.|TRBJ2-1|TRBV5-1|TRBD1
TGCGCCAGCAGCTTGGGACAGGGTTGGAATGAGCAGTTCTTC
CASSLGQGWNEQFF
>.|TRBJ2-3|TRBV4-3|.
TGCGCCAGCAGCCAAGGGGGACAGGGCCGAGCGGGGGAGTATTTT
CASSQGGQGRAGEYF
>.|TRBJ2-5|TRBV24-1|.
TGTGCCACCAGCCACCCTGGGATCGAGACCCAGTACTTC
CATSHPGIETQYF
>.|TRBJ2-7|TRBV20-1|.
TGCAGAGTTGTTAGCGGTAACGAGCAGTACTTC
CRVVSGNEQYF
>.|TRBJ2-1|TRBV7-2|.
TGTGCCAGCAGCAGTGGGGGAAACAATGAGCAGTTCTTC
CASSSGGNNEQFF
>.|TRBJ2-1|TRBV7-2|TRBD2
TGTGCCAGCAGCCGACCGCGGACTAGCGGGAGGGCAACCTACAATGAGCAGTTCTTC
CASSRPRTSGRATYNEQFF
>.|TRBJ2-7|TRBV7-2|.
TGTGCCAGCAGCTTAGGAACAGGGTGGGAGCCCCAGTACTTC
CASSLGTGWEPQYF
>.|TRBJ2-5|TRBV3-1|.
TGTGCCAGCAGCTATCAAAAGAGGGTGGGATTGGGAGAGACCCAGTACTTC
CASSYQKRVGLGETQYF
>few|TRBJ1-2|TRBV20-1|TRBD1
TGCAGTGCTATCCACAGGGGATTCGGCTATGGCTACACCTTC
CSAIHRGFGYGYTF
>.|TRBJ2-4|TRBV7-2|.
TGTGCCGGCAGCCCCTCCCCGGGACTCCCCCTAGAGCAGTACTTC
CAGSPSPGLPLEQYF
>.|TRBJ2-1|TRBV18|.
TGTGCCAGCTCACCCCCCTATGATTACAATGAGCAGTTCTTC
CASSPPYDYNEQFF
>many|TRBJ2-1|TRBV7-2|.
TGTGCCAGCAGCACTACACCCAGCTCCTACAATGAGCAGTTCTTC
CASSTTPSSYNEQFF
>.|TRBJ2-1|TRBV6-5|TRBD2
TGTGCCAGCAGTGAACCAGGGACTACCAATGAGCAGTTCTTC
CASSEPGTTNEQFF
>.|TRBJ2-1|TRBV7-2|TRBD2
TGTGCCAGCAGCCCGGCCAGCGGGGCTAACTATGAGCAGTTCTTC
CASSPASGANYEQFF
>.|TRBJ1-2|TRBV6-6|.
TGTGCCAGCAGTTACGGAGCGATTTATAACTATGGCTACACCTTC
CASSYGAIYNYGYTF
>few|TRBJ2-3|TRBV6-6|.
TGTGCCAGCCAGGACGCGAACCCAGATACGCAGTATTTT
CASQDANPDTQYF
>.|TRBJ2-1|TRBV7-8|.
TGTGCCAGCAGCCCCCGGAGACTGGCGGACTACAATGAGCAGTTCTTC
CASSPRRLADYNEQFF
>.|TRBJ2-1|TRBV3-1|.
TGTACCAGCAGCCGTGGTACTGAGCAGTTCTTC
CTSSRGTEQFF
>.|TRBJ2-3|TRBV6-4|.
TGTGCCAGCAGTGACTCTGGGGGAGGCACAGATACGCAGTATTTT
CASSDSGGGTDTQYF
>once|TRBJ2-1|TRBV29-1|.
TGCAGCGCTACCGGGACAAACCAAGAGACCCAGTTCTTC
CSATGTNQETQFF
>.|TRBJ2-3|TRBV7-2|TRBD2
TGTGCCAGCAGCTTAGGGACTAGCGGGATCACAGATGCGCAGTATTTT
CASSLGTSGITDAQYF
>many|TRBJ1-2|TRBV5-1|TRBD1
TGTGCCAGCAGCTCCGACAGGGCCTATGGCTACACCTTC
CASSSDRAYGYTF
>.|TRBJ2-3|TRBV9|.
TGTGACAGCAGTGCTAGTGTCACAGATACGCAGTATTTT
CDSSASVTDTQYF
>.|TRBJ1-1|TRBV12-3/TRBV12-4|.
TGTGCCAGCAGTTACGGACCTTCAGGGGCCACTGAAGCTTTCTTT
CASSYGPSGATEAFF
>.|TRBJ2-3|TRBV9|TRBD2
TGTGCCAGCTCCCCCGCCCGGACTAGCGGGAGGTCAGATACGCAGTATTTT
CASSPARTSGRSDTQYF
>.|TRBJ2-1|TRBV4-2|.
TGTGCCAGCAGCCAGACTAGGTCTCGGCGGAATGAGCAGTTCTTC
CASSQTRSRRNEQFF
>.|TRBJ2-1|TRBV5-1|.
TGCGCCAGCAGCCCGACCATGACGACACCCTCCTACAATGAGCAGTTCTTC
CASSPTMTTPSYNEQFF
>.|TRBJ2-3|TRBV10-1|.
TGCGCCATCCTGGTCCGGGGCACAGATACGCAGTATTTT
CAILVRGTDTQYF